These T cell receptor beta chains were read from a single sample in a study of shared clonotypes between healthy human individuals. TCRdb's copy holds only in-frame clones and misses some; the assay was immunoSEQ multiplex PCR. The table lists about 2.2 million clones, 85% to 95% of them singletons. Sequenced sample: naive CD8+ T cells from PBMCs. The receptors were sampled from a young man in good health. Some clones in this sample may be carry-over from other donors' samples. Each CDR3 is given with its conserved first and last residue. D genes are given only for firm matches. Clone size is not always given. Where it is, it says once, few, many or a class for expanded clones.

CDR3aa: CASTVGHPAGELFF
CDR3nt: TGTGCCAGCACCGTGGGACATCCGGCCGGGGAGCTGTTTTTT
d_gene: -
abundance: -
v_gene: TRBV11-2
j_gene: TRBJ2-2

CDR3aa: CASSELRTGFNTEAFF
CDR3nt: TGTGCCAGCAGTGAACTTAGGACAGGGTTCAACACTGAAGCTTTCTTT
d_gene: TRBD1
abundance: once
v_gene: TRBV2
j_gene: TRBJ1-1

CDR3aa: CSVNTGTAYNEQFF
CDR3nt: TGCAGCGTCAACACCGGGACAGCTTACAATGAGCAGTTCTTC
d_gene: TRBD1
abundance: -
v_gene: TRBV29-1
j_gene: TRBJ2-1

CDR3aa: CASSQGGGSTDTQYF
CDR3nt: TGCGCCAGCAGCCAAGGGGGAGGCAGCACAGATACGCAGTATTTT
d_gene: -
abundance: -
v_gene: TRBV4-1
j_gene: TRBJ2-3

CDR3aa: CASSARGRSTDTQYF
CDR3nt: TGTGCCAGCAGTGCCAGGGGTAGGTCCACAGATACGCAGTATTTT
d_gene: -
abundance: -
v_gene: TRBV2
j_gene: TRBJ2-3

CDR3aa: CASSGFYNEQFF
CDR3nt: TGTGCCAGTAGTGGGTTCTACAATGAGCAGTTCTTC
d_gene: -
abundance: -
v_gene: TRBV19
j_gene: TRBJ2-1

CDR3aa: CASSHLQFYEQYF
CDR3nt: TGTGCCAGCAGCCACTTACAGTTCTACGAGCAGTACTTC
d_gene: -
abundance: once
v_gene: TRBV27
j_gene: TRBJ2-7

CDR3aa: CASSLAPRETGELFF
CDR3nt: TGTGCCAGCAGCTTAGCGCCTAGAGAGACCGGGGAGCTGTTTTTT
d_gene: -
abundance: -
v_gene: TRBV7-8
j_gene: TRBJ2-2

CDR3aa: CASSLAGTAPGYTF
CDR3nt: TGCGCCAGCAGCTTGGCCGGGACGGCCCCCGGCTACACCTTC
d_gene: -
abundance: -
v_gene: TRBV5-1
j_gene: TRBJ1-2

CDR3aa: CAISEKRTYEQYF
CDR3nt: TGTGCCATCAGTGAGAAGCGGACATACGAGCAGTACTTC
d_gene: -
abundance: -
v_gene: TRBV10-3
j_gene: TRBJ2-7

CDR3aa: CASSMGLTTTYEQYF
CDR3nt: TGCGCCAGCAGCATGGGACTTACTACCACCTACGAGCAGTACTTC
d_gene: -
abundance: -
v_gene: TRBV5-1
j_gene: TRBJ2-7

CDR3aa: CASSSALYEQYF
CDR3nt: TGTGCCAGCAGCTCCGCGCTGTACGAGCAGTACTTC
d_gene: -
abundance: -
v_gene: TRBV7-9
j_gene: TRBJ2-7

CDR3aa: CASSWTGAHEQYF
CDR3nt: TGTGCCAGTAGTTGGACGGGAGCCCACGAGCAGTACTTC
d_gene: -
abundance: -
v_gene: TRBV19
j_gene: TRBJ2-7

CDR3aa: CASSFARGPYEQYF
CDR3nt: TGTGCCAGCAGTTTTGCCAGGGGCCCCTACGAGCAGTACTTC
d_gene: -
abundance: -
v_gene: TRBV27
j_gene: TRBJ2-7

CDR3aa: CASSYVGLNQPQHF
CDR3nt: TGTGCCAGCAGTTACGTGGGACTCAATCAGCCCCAGCATTTT
d_gene: -
abundance: -
v_gene: TRBV6-6
j_gene: TRBJ1-5

CDR3aa: CASSSRGDTEAFF
CDR3nt: TGTGCCAGCAGTTCCCGGGGGGACACTGAAGCTTTCTTT
d_gene: -
abundance: -
v_gene: TRBV6-5
j_gene: TRBJ1-1

CDR3aa: CASSLRSYEQYF
CDR3nt: TGTGCCAGCAGCTTGAGGAGCTACGAGCAGTACTTC
d_gene: -
abundance: -
v_gene: TRBV5-6
j_gene: TRBJ2-7

CDR3aa: CASSASVLAGVTGELFF
CDR3nt: TGTGCCAGCAGCGCGAGTGTACTAGCGGGAGTCACCGGGGAGCTGTTTTTT
d_gene: TRBD2
abundance: -
v_gene: TRBV9
j_gene: TRBJ2-2

CDR3aa: CASSPGDRARREQFF
CDR3nt: TGTGCCAGCAGCCCCGGGGACAGGGCAAGACGAGAGCAGTTCTTC
d_gene: TRBD1
abundance: -
v_gene: TRBV7-9
j_gene: TRBJ2-1

CDR3aa: CASSLREGMREQYF
CDR3nt: TGTGCCAGCAGTCTACGAGAGGGAATGCGCGAGCAGTACTTC
d_gene: -
abundance: -
v_gene: TRBV6-6
j_gene: TRBJ2-7

CDR3aa: CASSAGTDSYNEQFF
CDR3nt: TGTGCCAGCAGCGCCGGGACGGACTCCTACAATGAGCAGTTCTTC
d_gene: -
abundance: -
v_gene: TRBV9
j_gene: TRBJ2-1

CDR3aa: CASSDLIGQYNEQFF
CDR3nt: TGTGCCAGCAGTGACCTCATAGGACAGTACAATGAGCAGTTCTTC
d_gene: -
abundance: -
v_gene: TRBV2
j_gene: TRBJ2-1

CDR3aa: CASSLSGPSYNEQFF
CDR3nt: TGTGCCAGCAGCTTAAGCGGGCCTTCCTACAATGAGCAGTTCTTC
d_gene: -
abundance: -
v_gene: TRBV7-3
j_gene: TRBJ2-1

CDR3aa: CASSETRTGLRSNYGYTF
CDR3nt: TGTGCCAGCAGTGAAACTAGAACAGGCCTACGGTCTAACTATGGCTACACCTTC
d_gene: -
abundance: -
v_gene: TRBV6-1
j_gene: TRBJ1-2

CDR3aa: CASRSSHLGTQYF
CDR3nt: TGTGCCAGCAGGTCTTCCCACTTGGGTACGCAGTATTTT
d_gene: -
abundance: once
v_gene: TRBV28
j_gene: TRBJ2-3

CDR3aa: CASSYGQGTYEQYF
CDR3nt: TGTGCCAGCAGTTACGGACAGGGTACGTACGAGCAGTACTTC
d_gene: TRBD1
abundance: -
v_gene: TRBV28
j_gene: TRBJ2-7

CDR3aa: CASSYLASGSGGELFF
CDR3nt: TGTGCCAGCAGTTACCTTGCTAGCGGGAGCGGCGGGGAGCTGTTTTTT
d_gene: TRBD2
abundance: -
v_gene: TRBV6-5
j_gene: TRBJ2-2

CDR3aa: CASSLIGGGQHYEQYF
CDR3nt: TGTGCCAGCAGCTTAATCGGAGGCGGACAACACTACGAGCAGTACTTC
d_gene: -
abundance: -
v_gene: TRBV7-2
j_gene: TRBJ2-7

CDR3aa: CASSPGEAQYF
CDR3nt: TGTGCCAGCAGCCCCGGGGAGGCCCAGTACTTC
d_gene: -
abundance: -
v_gene: TRBV11-2
j_gene: TRBJ2-5

CDR3aa: CASSSWTSGTQFF
CDR3nt: TGTGCCAGCAGTTCGTGGACTAGCGGGACGCAGTTCTTC
d_gene: TRBD2
abundance: -
v_gene: TRBV28
j_gene: TRBJ2-1

CDR3aa: CASAPRGEAFF
CDR3nt: TGTGCCAGCGCCCCTCGGGGGGAAGCTTTCTTT
d_gene: -
abundance: -
v_gene: TRBV7-9
j_gene: TRBJ1-1

CDR3aa: CASSPTGLNTEAFF
CDR3nt: TGTGCCAGCAGCCCGACAGGGCTGAACACTGAAGCTTTCTTT
d_gene: TRBD1
abundance: few
v_gene: TRBV7-9
j_gene: TRBJ1-1

CDR3aa: CASRTRPGGNQPQHF
CDR3nt: TGTGCCAGTAGAACCCGGCCAGGGGGAAATCAGCCCCAGCATTTT
d_gene: TRBD1
abundance: -
v_gene: TRBV19
j_gene: TRBJ1-5

CDR3aa: CASSVGKGYEQYF
CDR3nt: TGTGCCAGCAGCGTAGGAAAGGGCTACGAGCAGTACTTC
d_gene: -
abundance: -
v_gene: TRBV9
j_gene: TRBJ2-7

CDR3aa: CASSPREFGGEQYF
CDR3nt: TGTGCCAGCAGTCCACGGGAGTTTGGGGGGGAGCAGTACTTC
d_gene: -
abundance: -
v_gene: TRBV27
j_gene: TRBJ2-7

CDR3aa: CASSPGGVEQYF
CDR3nt: TGTGCCAGCAGCCCCGGGGGGGTGGAGCAGTACTTC
d_gene: TRBD2
abundance: -
v_gene: TRBV9
j_gene: TRBJ2-7

CDR3aa: CASSALPGQGNTGELFF
CDR3nt: TGCGCCAGCAGTGCTCTACCGGGACAGGGGAACACCGGGGAGCTGTTTTTT
d_gene: TRBD1
abundance: -
v_gene: TRBV10-1
j_gene: TRBJ2-2

CDR3aa: CASSAGHSSGNTIYF
CDR3nt: TGTGCCAGCAGTGCGGGACATAGCTCTGGAAACACCATATATTTT
d_gene: -
abundance: -
v_gene: TRBV6-5
j_gene: TRBJ1-3

CDR3aa: CASSLSGTGGLGYTF
CDR3nt: TGTGCCAGCAGTTTATCCGGGACAGGGGGCCTTGGCTACACCTTC
d_gene: TRBD1
abundance: -
v_gene: TRBV27
j_gene: TRBJ1-2

CDR3aa: CASRPKGEGATEAFF
CDR3nt: TGTGCCAGCAGGCCCAAAGGCGAGGGGGCCACTGAAGCTTTCTTT
d_gene: TRBD1
abundance: -
v_gene: TRBV27
j_gene: TRBJ1-1

CDR3aa: CASSYPGQLYEQYF
CDR3nt: TGTGCCAGCAGTTATCCGGGACAGTTATACGAGCAGTACTTC
d_gene: TRBD1
abundance: -
v_gene: TRBV7-9
j_gene: TRBJ2-7

CDR3aa: CASSYLTGGYGYTF
CDR3nt: TGTGCCAGCAGTTATTTGACAGGGGGTTATGGCTACACCTTC
d_gene: TRBD1
abundance: -
v_gene: TRBV28
j_gene: TRBJ1-2

CDR3aa: CASSLRGTYTEAFF
CDR3nt: TGTGCCAGCAGCTTACGGGGGACGTACACTGAAGCTTTCTTT
d_gene: -
abundance: -
v_gene: TRBV11-3
j_gene: TRBJ1-1

CDR3aa: CASSLGTGAAGGYEQYF
CDR3nt: TGCGCCAGCAGCCTGGGGACGGGGGCTGCGGGGGGATACGAGCAGTACTTC
d_gene: TRBD2
abundance: -
v_gene: TRBV5-1
j_gene: TRBJ2-7

CDR3aa: CASSPTSFYSYEQYF
CDR3nt: TGTGCCAGCAGCCCCACTAGCTTCTACTCCTACGAGCAGTACTTC
d_gene: -
abundance: -
v_gene: TRBV11-2
j_gene: TRBJ2-7

CDR3aa: CATYQWGGRVAYNEQFF
CDR3nt: TGTGCCACCTACCAATGGGGCGGGAGAGTTGCTTACAATGAGCAGTTCTTC
d_gene: TRBD2
abundance: -
v_gene: TRBV15
j_gene: TRBJ2-1

CDR3aa: CASSSGPYEQYF
CDR3nt: TGTGCCAGCAGCTCGGGACCTTACGAGCAGTACTTC
d_gene: -
abundance: -
v_gene: TRBV5-6
j_gene: TRBJ2-7

CDR3aa: CASSMDQGPYEQYF
CDR3nt: TGTGCCAGTAGTATGGACCAGGGGCCCTACGAGCAGTACTTC
d_gene: -
abundance: once
v_gene: TRBV19
j_gene: TRBJ2-7

CDR3aa: CAWSEWAGAIGEQYF
CDR3nt: TGTGCCTGGAGTGAATGGGCGGGAGCGATTGGAGAGCAGTACTTC
d_gene: TRBD2
abundance: -
v_gene: TRBV30
j_gene: TRBJ2-7

CDR3aa: CATAPQASRSYEQYF
CDR3nt: TGTGCCACCGCTCCCCAGGCTTCTCGCTCCTACGAGCAGTACTTC
d_gene: -
abundance: -
v_gene: TRBV28
j_gene: TRBJ2-7

CDR3aa: CASSGIQGAINGELFF
CDR3nt: TGTGCCAGCAGCGGGATACAGGGGGCGATTAACGGGGAGCTGTTTTTT
d_gene: TRBD1
abundance: -
v_gene: TRBV7-9
j_gene: TRBJ2-2

CDR3aa: CASSLLIDSPARGEQFF
CDR3nt: TGTGCCAGCAGCTTACTCATCGACTCCCCAGCCCGAGGTGAGCAGTTCTTC
d_gene: -
abundance: -
v_gene: TRBV7-6
j_gene: TRBJ2-1

CDR3aa: CASSWGTSGYNEQFF
CDR3nt: TGTGCCAGCAGCTGGGGGACTAGCGGCTACAATGAGCAGTTCTTC
d_gene: TRBD2
abundance: -
v_gene: TRBV5-6
j_gene: TRBJ2-1

CDR3aa: CASSTAGTKNTEAFF
CDR3nt: TGTGCCAGCAGCACGGCAGGAACCAAAAACACTGAAGCTTTCTTT
d_gene: -
abundance: -
v_gene: TRBV21-1
j_gene: TRBJ1-1

CDR3aa: CASSQDWGTENTGELFF
CDR3nt: TGTGCCAGCAGCCAAGATTGGGGGACAGAGAACACCGGGGAGCTGTTTTTT
d_gene: TRBD1
abundance: -
v_gene: TRBV4-2
j_gene: TRBJ2-2